This paragraph reports one T cell receptor (beta chain). Antigen: not known. The germline gives CDR1 SGHNT, CDR2 YYREEE (reference sequence). The germline V and J ends were trimmed by 4 bases and 7 bases, with 24 bases remaining between them. CDR3 size: 17 residues. The data derive from a study of shared clonotypes between healthy human individuals. Study-level background: A few men and a couple of women, aged 18 to 49, were donors. Three plates were used per donor for CD4 naive, three for CD4 memory, two for CD8 naive and one for CD8 memory.

In the naive CD8 group, cells lacked CD45RO and were positively selected for CCR7, so terminally differentiated effector memory CD45RA+ cells were left out. Clones were sequenced by immunoSEQ multiplex PCR, and TCRdb holds only the in-frame ones, with some missing. The sample lists about 820,000 clones, nearly 95% seen once, with less than 25% in the top ten. Study-level results: The generation probabilities recorded for non-shared clonotypes fell below those of clonotypes shared by all four donors.

V and J are TRBV5-4 and TRBJ2-1, with D possibly matching TRBD1 (5 bases). The TCR was taken from a man aged 25 to 40 in good health. Sequenced material: naive CD8+ T cells sorted from blood. Here the CDR3 DNA reads TGTGCCAGCAGCCGGAAAGGGGCCGCCTACGTCCTAAATGAGCAGTTCTTC. Encoded protein: CASSRKGAAYVLNEQFF.